These 6 T cell receptor beta chains share one sample of origin, sequenced in a study of T cell repertoires in cytomegalovirus infection. TCRdb re-analysed the reads in MiXCR, keeping a single row per CDR3 protein. The data contain around 710,000 distinct CDR3 sequences, about 29% of them singletons. Antigen specificity for these receptors is unknown. The material sequenced was cultured CD8+ T cells from PBMCs, taken from culture after CMV antigen stimulation. These receptors all stem from a human donor in good health (CMV status not recorded). Some clones in this sample may be carry-over from other donors' samples.

This clonotype has only a few counts. The rearrangement links TRBV4-1 to TRBJ1-1; perhaps TRBD1 as D (5 bases). Trimming pared 0 bases from V and 13 bases from J, leaving 18 bases between. The CDR3 spans 14 residues. Germline loops: CDR1 MGHRA, CDR2 YSYEKL. The CDR3 region is CASSQDYGEVGDFF. The CDR3 DNA follows: TGCGCCAGCAGCCAAGACTATGGTGAGGTAGGGGATTTCTTT.

The chain links TRBV19 to TRBJ2-7; perhaps TRBD2 as D (6 bases). Per the germline V gene, CDR1 is LNHDA and CDR2 is SQIVND (reference sequence). This CDR3 region has 12 residues. Trimming left V 3 bases short and J 6 bases short, with 9 bases between. The DNA for the CDR3 is TGTGCCAGTAGTATTGGAGGGAGCGAGCAGTACTTC. Translated, it gives CASSIGGSEQYF.

This clonotype was observed many times. The CDR3 loop is CASSLTTPGQNSPLHF. For the CDR3, the DNA is TGTGCCAGCAGCTTAACTACTCCGGGGCAAAATTCACCCCTCCACTTT. The genes are TRBV7-8 and TRBJ1-6; tentative D call: TRBD1 (5 bases). CDR3 length: 16 residues. Germline CDR1 reads SGHVS; CDR2 reads FQNEAQ. The V gene lost 2 bases and the J gene lost 7 bases, with 15 bases spanning the gap.

This clonotype was seen repeatedly, ten times or more. V is TRBV12-3 or TRBV12-4 and J is TRBJ2-1; D unresolved. The CDR3 runs 14 residues. The V and J ends lost 5 bases and 0 bases respectively, with 8 bases between them. In nucleotides, the CDR3 is TGTGCCAGCAGTCCCCTCCGCTCCTACAATGAGCAGTTCTTC. Protein: CASSPLRSYNEQFF.

This clonotype was detected only a few times. The genes are TRBV7-9 and TRBJ2-1; the match to TRBD2 covers 8 bases. V was pared by 3 bases and J by 7 bases, with 5 bases of the junction left unmatched. The CDR3 runs to 14 residues. Germline CDR1 is SEHNR and CDR2 is FQNEAQ (reference sequence). The CDR3 DNA is TGTGCCAGCAGCTTCCTCGGGGGGGATAATGAGCAGTTCTTC. Translating it yields CASSFLGGDNEQFF.

The chain has TRBV28 and TRBJ2-5; 12 bases are shared with TRBD1. This CDR3 is 15 amino acids long. CDR1 is MDHEN, CDR2 SYDVKM, per germline. With V trimmed by 5 bases and J by 6 bases, 7 bases remained unmatched. The CDR3 loop is CASSPGTGGDKTQYF. The CDR3 DNA follows: TGTGCCAGCAGTCCCGGGACAGGGGGCGATAAGACCCAGTACTTC.